The clone carrying this T cell receptor beta chain was seen at least ten times. MiXCR was run by TCRdb on the 5' RACE reads, yielding one entry per CDR3 protein. The table lists a few hundred thousand distinct CDR3 sequences, more than 13% of them singletons, with approximately 0.98% in the top ten. The data derive from a study of identical twins. Each donor (without exception) was a healthy Caucasian. V dropped 2 bases and J dropped 6 bases, with 11 bases sitting between them. The germline V gene encodes CDR1 SNHLY and CDR2 FYNNEI. The CDR3 totals 14 residues. The sample was also linked to a second study, of yellow fever vaccine responses in identical twins.

The chain couples TRBV2 to TRBJ1-5; D gene uncertain. The sequenced sample consisted of CD4+ T cells sorted from blood. The source of this sequence is a woman under 30 in good health. The CDR3 loop is CASSESKASQPQHF. CDR3 sequence (DNA): TGTGCCAGCAGTGAATCTAAGGCGAGTCAGCCCCAGCATTTT.